This T cell receptor (beta chain) was captured by sequencing in a study of cytomegalovirus exposure and HLA in healthy donors. Study conclusions and caveats: The majority of CMV-associated TCR beta chains were reported as apparently HLA-restricted in a later analysis.

Trimming cost V 4 bases and J 0 bases; bases outside gene matches: 7. The CDR3 is made up of 16 amino acids. Germline lookup yields CDR1 SGHNT and CDR2 YYREEE (reference sequence). The PCR employed 60 Vbeta primers together with 13 Jbeta primers. Sequencing was performed with immunoSEQ multiplex PCR; in TCRdb, only in-frame clones are kept and a portion is missing. The sample gives over 130,000 clones, under 75% of which show up once; around 7.1% is in the top ten. About this clone itself: Its specificity is not known.

V and J are TRBV5-4 and TRBJ2-1; 7 bases are a match to TRBD2. This clonotype was sampled from a woman aged 55-69 years in good health and CMV-seropositive. The sample was PBMCs. CDR3 in DNA: TGTGCCAGCAGCCGGGGGTCGGGAGGCTCCTACAATGAGCAGTTCTTC. Its protein product is CASSRGSGGSYNEQFF.